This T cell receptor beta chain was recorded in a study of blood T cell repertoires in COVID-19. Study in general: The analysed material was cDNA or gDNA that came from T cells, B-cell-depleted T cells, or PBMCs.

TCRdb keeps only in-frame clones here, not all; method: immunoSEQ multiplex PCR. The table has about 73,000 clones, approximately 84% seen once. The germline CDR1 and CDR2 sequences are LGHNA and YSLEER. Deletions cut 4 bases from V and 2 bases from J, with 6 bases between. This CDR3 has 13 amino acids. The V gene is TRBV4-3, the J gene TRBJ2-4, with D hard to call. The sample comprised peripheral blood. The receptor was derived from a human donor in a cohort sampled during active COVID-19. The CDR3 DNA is TGCGCCAGCAGCCCAGGTACCAAAAACATTCAGTACTTC. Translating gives CASSPGTKNIQYF.